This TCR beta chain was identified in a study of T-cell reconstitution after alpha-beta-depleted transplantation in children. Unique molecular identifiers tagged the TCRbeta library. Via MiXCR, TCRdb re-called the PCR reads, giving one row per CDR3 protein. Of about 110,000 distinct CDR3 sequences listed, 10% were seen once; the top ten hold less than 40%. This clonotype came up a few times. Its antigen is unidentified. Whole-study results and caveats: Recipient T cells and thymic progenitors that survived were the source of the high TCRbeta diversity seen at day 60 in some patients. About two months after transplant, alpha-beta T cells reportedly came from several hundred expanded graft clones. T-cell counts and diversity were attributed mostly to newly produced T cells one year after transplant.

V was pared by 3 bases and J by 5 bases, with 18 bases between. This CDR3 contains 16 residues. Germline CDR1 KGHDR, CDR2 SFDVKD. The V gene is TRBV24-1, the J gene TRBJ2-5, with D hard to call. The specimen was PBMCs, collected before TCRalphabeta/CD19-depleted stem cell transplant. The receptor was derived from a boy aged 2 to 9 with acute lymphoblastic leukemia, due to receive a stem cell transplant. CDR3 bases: TGTGCCACCAGTGATCCCCGACACCTATCATCGGAGACCCAGTACTTC. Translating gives CATSDPRHLSSETQYF.